Following are 4 T cell receptor beta chains from one sample sequenced in a study of control samples from healthy donors and cancer patients. The protocol was immunoSEQ multiplex PCR, while the TCRdb copy is restricted to in-frame clones and leaves out a portion. The table shows some 410,000 clones, with 75% to 95% occurring only once. The specimen was PBMCs. Receptors were obtained from a man between 40 and 49 years old with head and neck cancer.

The chain links TRBV19 to TRBJ2-2, with D perhaps TRBD1 or TRBD2 (6 bases each). The CDR3 sequence is 14 residues long. The ends were cut back, 5 bases at V and 2 bases at J, with 9 bases in the middle. Germline lookup yields CDR1 LNHDA and CDR2 SQIVND (reference sequence). The CDR3 DNA reads as TGTGCCAGTAGTCGCGGGACAAACACCGGGGAGCTGTTTTTT. It is translated as CASSRGTNTGELFF.

The gene calls are TRBV13 and TRBJ2-5; 7 bases fit TRBD2. With V trimmed by 3 bases and J by 3 bases, 7 bases remained unmatched. Germline CDR1 is PRHDT and CDR2 is FYEKMQ (reference sequence). The CDR3 has 15 amino acids. The CDR3 is CASSLRRLAEETQYF. The DNA of the CDR3 is TGTGCCAGCAGCTTGCGGAGGCTAGCGGAAGAGACCCAGTACTTC.

This chain's CDR3 is CASSELRANYGYTF. Written as DNA, the CDR3 is TGTGCCAGCAGTGAACTGAGGGCTAACTATGGCTACACCTTC. The chain recombines TRBV6-1 with TRBJ1-2; D gene unclear. CDR1 is MNHNS, CDR2 SASEGT, per germline. The V end was cut by 2 bases, the J end by 0 bases, with 7 bases between. This CDR3 contains 14 residues.

This chain uses TRBV11-2 with TRBJ2-5; tentative D call: TRBD2 (5 bases). Trimming took 2 bases from V and 4 from J, leaving 14 bases between them. The V gene's germline CDR1 is SGHAT and CDR2 FQNNGV. The CDR3 runs to 15 residues. CDR3: CASSLSGSGGETQYF. DNA of the CDR3: TGTGCCAGCAGCTTAAGCGGCAGCGGAGGAGAGACCCAGTACTTC.